One sample yielded the 20 T cell receptor beta chains listed below, sequenced in a study of T cells in Graves' hyperthyroidism and ophthalmopathy. RNA transcripts served as the template for amplifying TCR beta CDR3 regions. TCR CDR3 underwent first-round RT-PCR with the HTBI primer set. TCRdb re-called the multiplex PCR reads with MiXCR, one entry per CDR3 protein. The data show around 190,000 distinct CDR3 sequences, roughly a sixth seen once. The sample was blood. The source of these receptors is a woman aged 45 to 65 with Graves' hyperthyroidism.

The chain links TRBV7-3 to TRBJ2-1; D remains ambiguous. The CDR3 has 16 amino acids. Germline V gene lookup returns CDR1 SGHTA and CDR2 FQGTGA. V shed 1 base and J shed 1 base, with 11 bases lying between them. The CDR3 DNA sequence: TGTGCCAGCAGCTTAAGCCGGTCACAATCCTACAATGAGCAGTTCTTC. Translated: CASSLSRSQSYNEQFF.

The chain employs TRBV9 and TRBJ1-2; no firm D call. V lost 2 bases, J lost 1 base, and 6 bases lay in between. Germline values: CDR1 SGDLS, CDR2 YYNGEE. The CDR3 has 13 residues. The CDR3 loop reads CASSVQDNYGYTF. The CDR3 DNA is TGTGCCAGCAGCGTCCAGGATAACTATGGCTACACCTTC.

This clonotype appeared a few times. At one of its ends the junction is not consistent with the germline gene, which may arise from a read error. DNA for the CDR3: TGTACCAGCAGCTTAGTTCTCTACAATGAGCAGTTCTTC. Translated, it gives CTSSLVLYNEQFF. This chain connects TRBV7-9 to TRBJ2-1; D call uncertain. This CDR3 contains 13 residues. Germline CDR1 and CDR2: SEHNR and FQNEAQ (reference sequence).

This clonotype was counted a few times. The chain recombines TRBV24-1 with TRBJ2-5, with D hard to call. The ends were cut back, 3 bases at V and 7 bases at J, with 8 bases in the middle. This CDR3 comprises 12 residues. Germline V gene sequence: CDR1 KGHDR, CDR2 SFDVKD. This CDR3 reads CATSDKTGTQYF. CDR3 DNA sequence: TGTGCCACCAGTGATAAGACGGGGACCCAGTACTTC.

The genes are TRBV4-1 and TRBJ2-1; D may be TRBD1 or TRBD2 (5 bases each). The CDR3 spans 15 residues. V was clipped by 1 base and J by 5 bases, with 12 bases between them. Germline lookup yields CDR1 MGHRA and CDR2 YSYEKL. In DNA form, the CDR3 reads TGCGCCAGCAGCCAAGTAGGGACCGCGAACAATGAGCAGTTCTTC. Amino acids: CASSQVGTANNEQFF.

This clonotype appeared many times. This sequence joins TRBV25-1 and TRBJ2-5, with a weak D call TRBD2 (6 bases). Germline values: CDR1 MGHDK, CDR2 SYGVNS. V was shortened by 4 bases and J by 2 bases, with 17 bases between the two germline ends. The CDR3 loop spans 16 amino acids. CDR3 region: CASSGGGLERQETQYF. The CDR3 DNA follows: TGTGCCAGCAGTGGTGGAGGGCTGGAGCGGCAAGAGACCCAGTACTTC. Using reference TRBV25-1 and TRBJ2-5 for the parts outside the CDR3, the full variable domain is EADIYQTPRYLVIGTGKKITLECSQTMGHDKMYWYQQDPGMELHLIHYSYGVNSTEKGDLSSESTVSRIRTEHFPLTLESARPSHTSQYLCASSGGGLERQETQYFGPGTRLLVL.

This clonotype has a handful of counts. This chain links TRBV9 with TRBJ1-5; D call uncertain. CDR1 and CDR2 (germline): SGDLS, YYNGEE. V lost 0 bases and J lost 3, with 7 bases in between. The CDR3 runs to 14 residues. DNA for the CDR3: TGTGCCAGCAGCGTAGGGACGGTCAATCAGCCCCAGCATTTT. This sequence encodes CASSVGTVNQPQHF.

As regards this clonotype: This could be a read error, since a much larger clone is one nucleotide away. The conserved final phenylalanine or tryptophan is absent from the CDR3, which likely points to a read error. V usage is TRBV7-2 and J usage is TRBJ1-5; maybe TRBD1 (5 bases). The CDR3 runs to 16 residues. Trimming stripped 5 bases from V and 3 bases from J, with 17 bases between. Germline V gene lookup returns CDR1 SGHTA and CDR2 FQGNSA. CDR3 nucleotides: TGTGCCAGCAGCATGCACCAGGGAAACAACAATCAGCCCCAGCATTCT. Translated, it gives CASSMHQGNNNQPQHS.

The rearrangement links TRBV29-1 to TRBJ2-7; D call uncertain. The germline V gene encodes CDR1 SQVTM and CDR2 ANQGSEA. The ends were cut back, 5 bases at V and 4 bases at J, with 6 bases in the middle. The CDR3 runs 10 residues. The CDR3 sequence: CSVSDYEQYF. CDR3 coding DNA: TGCAGCGTTTCAGATTACGAGCAGTACTTC.

The chain employs TRBV2 and TRBJ2-4, with D perhaps TRBD1 (5 bases). This CDR3 is 14 amino acids long. The germline V gene has CDR1 SNHLY and CDR2 FYNNEI. V gave up 7 bases and J gave up 8 bases, with 18 bases separating them. The CDR3, as DNA: TGTGCCAGCATCCCCAGGGCCCCGGCAGACATTCAGTACTTC. It codes for CASIPRAPADIQYF.

At least ten counts were recorded for this clonotype. The chain combines TRBV10-3 with TRBJ2-4; D call uncertain. V was trimmed by 5 bases and J by 3 bases, leaving 11 bases between them. Germline V gene lookup returns CDR1 ENHRY and CDR2 SYGVKD. The CDR3 contains 14 residues. The CDR3 DNA sequence: TGTGCCATCAGTAACAGTGGCGACAAAAACATTCAGTACTTC. Protein: CAISNSGDKNIQYF.

To note about this clonotype: An end of the junction does not agree with germline; a read error may underlie this. J is TRBJ1-6 and V is TRBV7-9, with TRBD1 matching over 7 bases. Germline V gene sequence: CDR1 SEHNR, CDR2 FQNEAQ (reference sequence). The CDR3 spans 14 residues. CDR3 nucleotides: TGCGCCAGCAGCTTGCGACAGGGTTATTCACCCCTCCACTTT. Encoded protein: CASSLRQGYSPLHF.

This clonotype was observed at least ten times. The genes are TRBV7-8 and TRBJ2-3; maybe TRBD2 (6 bases). Germline-derived CDR1 and CDR2 are SGHVS and FQNEAQ. Trimming stripped 3 bases from V and 4 bases from J, with 11 bases between. This CDR3 contains 14 residues. Written as DNA, the CDR3 is TGTGCCAGCAGCTTGGGGACTTGGGCAGATACGCAGTATTTT. It yields the protein CASSLGTWADTQYF.

With regard to this clonotype: The junction does not match germline at one end; this may be a read error. CDR3 sequence: CANSYLGGTGELFF. The CDR3 DNA reads TGTGCCAATAGTTATCTCGGGGGGACCGGGGAGCTGTTTTTT. This sequence joins TRBV19 and TRBJ2-2; 7 nucleotides line up with TRBD2. CDR3 size: 14 residues. Germline CDR1 LNHDA, CDR2 SQIVND (reference sequence).

V usage is TRBV2 and J usage is TRBJ2-2; no reliable D call. Germline V gene data show CDR1 as SNHLY and CDR2 as FYNNEI. The CDR3 is 15 residues long. Between the trimmed V and J ends, which lost 5 bases and 1 base, there was a span of 11 bases. DNA for the CDR3: TGTGCCAGCAGTCCCGTGACGGGGAACACCGGGGAGCTGTTTTTT. Translating it yields CASSPVTGNTGELFF.

In its sample, this clonotype was seen many times. The V call is TRBV20-1, the J call TRBJ2-5; 9 bases are shared with TRBD1. V was clipped by 6 bases and J by 4 bases; unmatched bases: 3. This CDR3 region has 12 residues. Per the germline V gene, CDR1 is DFQATT and CDR2 is SNEGSKA (reference sequence). CDR3 residues: CSAQGQGETQYF. As DNA, the CDR3 is TGCAGTGCCCAGGGACAGGGAGAGACCCAGTACTTC.

This clonotype was detected once. The rearrangement joins TRBV9 to TRBJ1-2; D perhaps matches TRBD1 (6 bases). CDR3 length: 16 amino acids. V was pared by 7 bases and J by 0 bases, with 19 bases between. Germline CDR1 reads SGDLS; CDR2 reads YYNGEE. This chain's CDR3 is CASGEPDRIANYGYTF. In DNA, the CDR3 is TGTGCCAGCGGCGAACCGGACAGAATCGCTAACTATGGCTACACCTTC.

This clonotype has ten or more counts. V gene TRBV5-1 combines with J gene TRBJ2-2, with 7 bases identical to TRBD2. Germline CDR1 and CDR2: SGHRS and YFSETQ. Losses at the gene ends were 4 bases for V and 1 base for J; bases not matched to a gene: 4. The CDR3 covers 15 residues. Here the CDR3 DNA reads TGCGCCAGCAGCAAGTCGGGGGGGAACACCGGGGAGCTGTTTTTT. Amino acid sequence: CASSKSGGNTGELFF.

The J gene is TRBJ2-7, the V gene TRBV7-2; 7 nucleotides agree with TRBD2. The length of the CDR3 is 14 residues. Unmatched junction bases numbered 6, after V lost 2 bases and J lost 5 bases. Per germline, CDR1 SGHTA and CDR2 FQGNSA. The CDR3 nucleotides are TGTGCCAGCAGCTTAATGGCGGGAGTCCACGAGCAGTACTTC. Its protein is CASSLMAGVHEQYF.

The chain links TRBV9 to TRBJ1-3; no reliable D call. From germline, CDR1 is SGDLS and CDR2 YYNGEE. The CDR3 has 14 residues. The germline V and J ends were trimmed by 3 bases and 0 bases, with 7 bases remaining between them. The CDR3 region has the DNA TGTGCCAGCAGCGCCATCGACTCTGGAAACACCATATATTTT. Encoded protein: CASSAIDSGNTIYF.